In its sample, the clone carrying this TCR beta chain was seen a few times. The data belong to a study of blood T cell repertoires in COVID-19. Original analysis: Reference gene primer amplification gave estimated nucleated cell counts. Profiled with immunoSEQ multiplex PCR; TCRdb holds only in-frame clones, not every one. V, J and clone size are taken as reported in that table, and D and trimming were inferred from the DNA itself. The sample holds 200,000 to 250,000 clones, about 83% seen once. V dropped 5 bases and J dropped 7 bases, with 8 bases sitting between them. The germline CDR1 and CDR2 sequences are SGHNT and YENEEA. This CDR3 has 11 residues.

This clonotype was sampled from a woman aged 30 to 39 with COVID-19, enrolled during active disease. The chain couples TRBV11-3 to TRBJ2-5; TRBD2 might be the D (5 bases). Sequencing input: peripheral blood. The CDR3 is CASSDGRTQYF. As DNA, the CDR3 is TGTGCCAGCAGCGATGGGAGGACCCAGTACTTC.